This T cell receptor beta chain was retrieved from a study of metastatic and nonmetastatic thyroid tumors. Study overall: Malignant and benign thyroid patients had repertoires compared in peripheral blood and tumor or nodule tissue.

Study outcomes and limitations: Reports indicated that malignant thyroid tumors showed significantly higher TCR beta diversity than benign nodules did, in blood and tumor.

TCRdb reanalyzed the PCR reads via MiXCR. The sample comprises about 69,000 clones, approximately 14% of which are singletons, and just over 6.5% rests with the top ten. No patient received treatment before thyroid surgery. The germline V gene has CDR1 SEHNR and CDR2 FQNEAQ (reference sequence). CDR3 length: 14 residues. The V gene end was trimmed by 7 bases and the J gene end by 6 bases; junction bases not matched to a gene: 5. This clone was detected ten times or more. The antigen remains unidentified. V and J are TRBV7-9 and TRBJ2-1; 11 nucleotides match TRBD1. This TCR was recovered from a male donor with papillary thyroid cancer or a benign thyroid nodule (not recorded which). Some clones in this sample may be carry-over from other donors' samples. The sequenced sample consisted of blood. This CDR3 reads CASNPGQGVNEQFF. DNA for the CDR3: TGTGCCAGCAATCCGGGACAGGGGGTCAATGAGCAGTTCTTC.